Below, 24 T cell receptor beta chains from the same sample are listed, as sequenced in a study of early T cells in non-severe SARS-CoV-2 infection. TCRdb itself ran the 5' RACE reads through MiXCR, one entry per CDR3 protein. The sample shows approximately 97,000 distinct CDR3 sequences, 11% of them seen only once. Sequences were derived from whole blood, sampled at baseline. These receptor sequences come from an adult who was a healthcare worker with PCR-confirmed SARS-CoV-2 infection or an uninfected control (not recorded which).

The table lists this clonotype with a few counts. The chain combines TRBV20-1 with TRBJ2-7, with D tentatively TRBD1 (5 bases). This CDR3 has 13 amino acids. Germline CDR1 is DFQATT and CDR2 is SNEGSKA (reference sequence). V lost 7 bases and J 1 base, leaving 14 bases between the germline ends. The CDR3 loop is CSVANDRSYEQYF. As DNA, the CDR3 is TGCAGTGTCGCCAACGACAGATCCTACGAGCAGTACTTC.

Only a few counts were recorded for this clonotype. The CDR3 spells CASSSDINQPQHF. Here the CDR3 DNA reads TGCGCCAGCAGCTCCGACATAAATCAGCCCCAGCATTTT. The chain carries TRBV5-1 and TRBJ1-5; no clear D gene. This CDR3 has 13 residues. The V gene's germline CDR1 is SGHRS and CDR2 YFSETQ. V lost 3 bases and J 4 bases, leaving 8 bases between the germline ends.

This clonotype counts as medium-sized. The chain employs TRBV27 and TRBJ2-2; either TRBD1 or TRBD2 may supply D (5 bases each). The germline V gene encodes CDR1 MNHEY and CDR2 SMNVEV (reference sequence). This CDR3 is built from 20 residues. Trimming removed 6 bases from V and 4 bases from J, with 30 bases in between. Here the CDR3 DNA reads TGTGCCAGCAGCCGTCGGAGTTGGTATCAGGGAGAGCGTATCACCGGGGAGCTGTTTTTT. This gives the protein CASSRRSWYQGERITGELFF.

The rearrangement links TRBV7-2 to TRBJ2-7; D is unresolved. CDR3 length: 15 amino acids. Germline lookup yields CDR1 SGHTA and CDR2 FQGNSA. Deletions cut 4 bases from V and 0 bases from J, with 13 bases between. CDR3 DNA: TGTGCCAGCAGCTCGGCTGACGCGCCCTCCTACGAGCAGTACTTC. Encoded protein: CASSSADAPSYEQYF.

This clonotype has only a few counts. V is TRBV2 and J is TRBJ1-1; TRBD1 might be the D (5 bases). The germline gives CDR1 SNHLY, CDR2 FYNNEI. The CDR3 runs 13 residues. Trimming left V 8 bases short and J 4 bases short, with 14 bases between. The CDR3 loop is CASAYLRGTEAFF. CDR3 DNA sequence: TGTGCCAGCGCTTACTTAAGGGGCACTGAAGCTTTCTTT.

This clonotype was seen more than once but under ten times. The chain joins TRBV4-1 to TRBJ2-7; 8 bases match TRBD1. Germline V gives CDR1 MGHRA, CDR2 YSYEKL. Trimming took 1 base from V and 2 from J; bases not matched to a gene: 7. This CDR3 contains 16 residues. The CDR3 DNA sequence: TGCGCCAGCAGCCAAGCGGACAGGGCCTTACCCTACGAGCAGTACTTC. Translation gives CASSQADRALPYEQYF.

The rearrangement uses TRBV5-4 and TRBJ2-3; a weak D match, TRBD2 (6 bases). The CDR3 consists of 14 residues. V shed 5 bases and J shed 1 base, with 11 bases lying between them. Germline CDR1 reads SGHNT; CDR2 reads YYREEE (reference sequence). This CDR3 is CASSGGGRTDTQYF. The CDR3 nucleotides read TGTGCCAGCAGTGGGGGAGGCCGCACAGATACGCAGTATTTT. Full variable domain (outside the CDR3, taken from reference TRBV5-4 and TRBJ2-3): ETGVTQSPTHLIKTRGQQVTLRCSSQSGHNTVSWYQQALGQGPQFIFQYYREEENGRGNFPPRFSGLQFPNYSSELNVNALELDDSALYLCASSGGGRTDTQYFGPGTRLTVL.

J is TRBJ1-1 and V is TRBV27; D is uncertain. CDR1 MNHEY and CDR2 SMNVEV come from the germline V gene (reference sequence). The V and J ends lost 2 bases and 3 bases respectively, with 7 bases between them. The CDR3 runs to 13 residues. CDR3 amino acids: CASSLGEYTEAFF. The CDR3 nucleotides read TGTGCCAGCAGTTTAGGGGAGTACACTGAAGCTTTCTTT.

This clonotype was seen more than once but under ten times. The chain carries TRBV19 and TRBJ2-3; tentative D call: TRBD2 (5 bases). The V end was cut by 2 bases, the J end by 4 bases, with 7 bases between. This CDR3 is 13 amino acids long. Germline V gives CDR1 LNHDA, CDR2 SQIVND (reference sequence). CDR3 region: CASSISLADTQYF. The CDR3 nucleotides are TGTGCCAGTAGTATATCACTAGCAGATACGCAGTATTTT.

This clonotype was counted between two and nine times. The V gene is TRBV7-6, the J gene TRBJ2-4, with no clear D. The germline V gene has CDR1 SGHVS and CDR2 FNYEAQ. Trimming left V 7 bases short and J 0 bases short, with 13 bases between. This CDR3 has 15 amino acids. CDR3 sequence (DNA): TGTGCCAGCACCCCCCCTGAGGTAGCCAAAAACATTCAGTACTTC. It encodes CASTPPEVAKNIQYF.

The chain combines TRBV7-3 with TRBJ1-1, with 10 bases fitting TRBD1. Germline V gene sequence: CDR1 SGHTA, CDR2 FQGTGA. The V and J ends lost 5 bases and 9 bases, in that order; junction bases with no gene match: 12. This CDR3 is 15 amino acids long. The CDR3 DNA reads TGTGCCAGCAGCGAAGCCGGGGGACAGGGGTCCCAAGCTTTCTTT. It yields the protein CASSEAGGQGSQAFF.

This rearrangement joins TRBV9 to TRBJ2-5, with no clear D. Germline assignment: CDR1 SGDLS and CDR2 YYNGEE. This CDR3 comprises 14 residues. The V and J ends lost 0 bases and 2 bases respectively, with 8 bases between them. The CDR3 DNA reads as TGTGCCAGCAGCGTAGGGGTTGTTCAAGAGACCCAGTACTTC. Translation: CASSVGVVQETQYF.

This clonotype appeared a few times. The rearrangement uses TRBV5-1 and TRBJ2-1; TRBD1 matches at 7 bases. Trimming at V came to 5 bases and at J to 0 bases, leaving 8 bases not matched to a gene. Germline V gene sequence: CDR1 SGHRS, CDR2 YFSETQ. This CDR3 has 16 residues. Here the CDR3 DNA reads TGCGCCAGCAGATCCGGGACAGACAGCTCCTACAATGAGCAGTTCTTC. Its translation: CASRSGTDSSYNEQFF.

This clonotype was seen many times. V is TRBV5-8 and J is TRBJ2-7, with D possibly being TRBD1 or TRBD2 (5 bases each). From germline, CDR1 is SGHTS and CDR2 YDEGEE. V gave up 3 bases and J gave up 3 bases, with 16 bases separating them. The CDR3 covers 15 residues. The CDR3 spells CASSWSVVGGYEQYF. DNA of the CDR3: TGTGCCAGCAGCTGGAGTGTCGTTGGGGGCTACGAGCAGTACTTC.

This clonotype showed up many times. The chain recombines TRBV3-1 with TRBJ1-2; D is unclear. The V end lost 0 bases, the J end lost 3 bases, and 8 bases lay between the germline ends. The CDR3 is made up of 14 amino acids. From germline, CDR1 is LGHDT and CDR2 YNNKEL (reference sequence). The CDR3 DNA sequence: TGTGCCAGCAGCCAAGACCCTGCTGACTATGGCTACACCTTC. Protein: CASSQDPADYGYTF.

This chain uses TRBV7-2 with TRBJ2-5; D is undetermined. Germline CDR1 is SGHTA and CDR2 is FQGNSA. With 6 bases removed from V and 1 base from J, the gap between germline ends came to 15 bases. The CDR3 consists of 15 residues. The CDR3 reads CASSLQTRVQETQYF. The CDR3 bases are TGTGCCAGCAGTTTACAGACTCGTGTCCAAGAGACCCAGTACTTC.

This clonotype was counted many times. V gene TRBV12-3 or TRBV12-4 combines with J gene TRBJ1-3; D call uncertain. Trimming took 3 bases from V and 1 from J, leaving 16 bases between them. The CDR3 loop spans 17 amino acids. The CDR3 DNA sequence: TGTGCCAGCAGTTTGGCAGATCTCTGGGGTTCTGGAAACACCATATATTTT. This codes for CASSLADLWGSGNTIYF.

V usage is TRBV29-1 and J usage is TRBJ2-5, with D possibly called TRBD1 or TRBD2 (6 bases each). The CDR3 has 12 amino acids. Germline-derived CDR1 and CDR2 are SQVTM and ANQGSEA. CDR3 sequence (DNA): TGCACCTACGCCCTAGGGGGGGAGACCCAGTACTTC. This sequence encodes CTYALGGETQYF. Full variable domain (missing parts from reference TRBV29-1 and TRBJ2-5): SAVISQKPSRDICQRGTSLTIQCQVDSQVTMMFWYRQQPGQSLTLIATANQGSEATYESGFVIDKFPISRPNLTFSTLTVSNMSPEDSSIYLCTYALGGETQYFGPGTRLLVL.

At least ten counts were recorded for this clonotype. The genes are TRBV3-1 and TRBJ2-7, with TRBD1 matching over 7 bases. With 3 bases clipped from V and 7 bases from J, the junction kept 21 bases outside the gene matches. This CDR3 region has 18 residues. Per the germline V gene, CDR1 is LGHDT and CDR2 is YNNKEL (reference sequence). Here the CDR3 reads CASSQGIVAGTDLREQYF. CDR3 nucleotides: TGTGCCAGCAGCCAGGGGATTGTGGCCGGGACAGACCTTCGGGAGCAGTACTTC.

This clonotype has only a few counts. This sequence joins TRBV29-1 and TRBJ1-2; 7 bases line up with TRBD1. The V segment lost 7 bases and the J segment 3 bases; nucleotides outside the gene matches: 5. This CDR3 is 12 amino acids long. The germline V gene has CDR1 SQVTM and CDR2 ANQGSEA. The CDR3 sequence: CSAVGQYYGYTF. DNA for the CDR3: TGCAGCGCCGTGGGACAGTACTATGGCTACACCTTC.

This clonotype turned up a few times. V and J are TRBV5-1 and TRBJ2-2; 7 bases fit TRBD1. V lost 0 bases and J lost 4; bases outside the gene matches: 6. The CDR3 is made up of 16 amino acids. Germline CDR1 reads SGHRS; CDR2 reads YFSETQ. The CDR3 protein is CASSLGAGDSTGELFF. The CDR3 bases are TGCGCCAGCAGCTTGGGGGCAGGGGACAGCACCGGGGAGCTGTTTTTT.

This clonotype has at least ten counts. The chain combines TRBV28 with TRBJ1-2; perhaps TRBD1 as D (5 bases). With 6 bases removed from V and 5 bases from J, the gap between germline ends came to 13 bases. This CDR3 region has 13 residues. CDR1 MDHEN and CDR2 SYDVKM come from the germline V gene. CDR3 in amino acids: CASRDGTGYGYTF. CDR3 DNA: TGTGCCAGCAGGGACGGGACCGGTTATGGCTACACCTTC.

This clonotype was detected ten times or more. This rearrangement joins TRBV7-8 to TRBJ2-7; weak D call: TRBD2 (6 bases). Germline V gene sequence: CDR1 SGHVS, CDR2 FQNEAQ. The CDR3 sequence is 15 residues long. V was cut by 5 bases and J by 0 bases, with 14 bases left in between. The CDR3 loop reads CASSVRDGSSYEQYF. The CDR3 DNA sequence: TGTGCCAGCAGCGTCCGGGACGGGAGCTCCTACGAGCAGTACTTC.

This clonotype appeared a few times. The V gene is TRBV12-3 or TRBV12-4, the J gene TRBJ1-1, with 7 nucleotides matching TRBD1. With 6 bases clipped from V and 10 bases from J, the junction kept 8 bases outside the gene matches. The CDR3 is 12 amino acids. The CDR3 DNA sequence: TGTGCCAGCAGCCGGGACAGTACTAGAGCTTTCTTT. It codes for CASSRDSTRAFF.